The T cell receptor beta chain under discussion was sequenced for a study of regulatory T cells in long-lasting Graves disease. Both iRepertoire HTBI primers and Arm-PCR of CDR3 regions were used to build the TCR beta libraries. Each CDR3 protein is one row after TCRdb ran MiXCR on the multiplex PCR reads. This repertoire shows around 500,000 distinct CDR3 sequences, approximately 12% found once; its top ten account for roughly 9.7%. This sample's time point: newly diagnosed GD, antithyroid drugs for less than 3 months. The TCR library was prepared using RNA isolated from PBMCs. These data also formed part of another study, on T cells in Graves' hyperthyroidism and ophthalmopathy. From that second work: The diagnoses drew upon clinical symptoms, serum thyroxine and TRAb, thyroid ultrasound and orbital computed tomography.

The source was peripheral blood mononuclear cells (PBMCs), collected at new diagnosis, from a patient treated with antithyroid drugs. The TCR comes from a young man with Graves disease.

The CDR3 reads CSASARDTGELFF. In DNA form, the CDR3 reads TGCAGTGCTAGTGCAAGAGACACCGGGGAGCTGTTTTTT. This rearrangement joins TRBV20-1 to TRBJ2-2; D is undetermined. This CDR3 region has 13 residues. V was shortened by 3 bases and J by 3 bases, with 8 bases between the two germline ends. Germline loops: CDR1 DFQATT, CDR2 SNEGSKA (reference sequence).